This TCR beta chain is from a study of spatial heterogeneity in lung cancer. Study as a whole: Sequencing was performed on follow-up PBMC samples when available, collected at a median of approximately two years after resection.

TCRdb reanalysed the 5' RACE reads using MiXCR and keeps one entry per CDR3 protein. Of around 70,000 distinct CDR3 sequences in the sample, about 8.2% are singletons; the top ten hold 1.9%. Trimming took off 1 base at V and 1 base at J, with 10 bases between the two ends. From germline, CDR1 is SEHNR and CDR2 FQNEAQ (reference sequence). This CDR3 comprises 15 residues. Noted time point: blood at routine non-recurrence follow-up after resection. This clonotype was detected many times. The chain uses TRBV7-9 and TRBJ1-2; D is uncertain. Material: PBMCs, obtained at follow-up. This receptor was identified in a female donor with early-stage non-small cell lung cancer. CDR3 sequence (DNA): TGTGCCAGCAGCTTAGGGATTGCGGGTAACTATGGCTACACCTTC. It yields the protein CASSLGIAGNYGYTF.